One sample yielded the 30 T cell receptor beta chains listed below, sequenced in a study of spatial heterogeneity in lung cancer. Time point here: sample taken at primary tumor resection. TCRdb re-called the 5' RACE reads through MiXCR, storing one row per CDR3 protein. The table lists tens of thousands of distinct CDR3 sequences, 6.5% to 8% of them singletons. The sequencing used PBMCs, collected at surgery. The receptor set was obtained from a male donor with early-stage non-small cell lung cancer.

The chain links TRBV18 to TRBJ2-7; D is possibly TRBD1 or TRBD2 (5 bases each). The CDR3 consists of 13 residues. Germline-derived CDR1 and CDR2 are KGHSH and LQKENI. With 5 bases removed from V and 5 bases from J, the gap between germline ends came to 13 bases. CDR3 sequence (DNA): TGTGCCAGCTCAACAACCGGGACCCACGAGCAGTACTTC. Protein sequence: CASSTTGTHEQYF.

This clonotype was detected a few times. J is TRBJ2-7 and V is TRBV7-3; D gene uncertain. CDR3 length: 13 amino acids. Germline CDR1 SGHTA, CDR2 FQGTGA. Deletions cut 1 base from V and 3 bases from J, with 7 bases between. The CDR3, as DNA: TGTGCCAGCAGCTTAAGCGACGACTACGAGCAGTACTTC. It is translated as CASSLSDDYEQYF.

J is TRBJ2-1 and V is TRBV7-8, with D possibly being TRBD2 (6 bases). V lost 2 bases, J lost 0 bases, and 11 bases lay in between. CDR1 and CDR2 from the germline V gene are SGHVS and FQNEAQ. The CDR3 extends over 16 amino acids. The CDR3 coding sequence is TGTGCCAGCAGCTTAACTGTGCGGGACTCCTACAATGAGCAGTTCTTC. Translating gives CASSLTVRDSYNEQFF. Using reference TRBV7-8 and TRBJ2-1 for the parts outside the CDR3, the full variable domain is GAGVSQSPRYKVAKRGQDVALRCDPISGHVSLFWYQQALGQGPEFLTYFQNEAQLDKSGLPSDRFFAERPEGSVSTLKIQRTQQEDSAVYLCASSLTVRDSYNEQFFGPGTRLTVL.

This clonotype was seen ten or more times. The CDR3: CASSEGLAVYNEQFF. As DNA, the CDR3 is TGTGCCAGCAGTGAAGGGCTAGCGGTCTACAATGAGCAGTTCTTC. V gene TRBV2 combines with J gene TRBJ2-1, with 7 bases fitting TRBD2. This CDR3 is 15 amino acids long. V shed 1 base, J shed 3 bases, and the junction held 3 bases outside the gene matches. The germline CDR1 and CDR2 sequences are SNHLY and FYNNEI.

This clonotype was counted at least ten times. The chain uses TRBV5-1 and TRBJ2-5; D is unclear. Per germline, CDR1 SGHRS and CDR2 YFSETQ. V was cut by 0 bases and J by 1 base, with 7 bases left in between. The CDR3 totals 14 residues. CDR3 sequence (DNA): TGCGCCAGCAGCTTGGCACTACGCCAAGAGACCCAGTACTTC. Protein: CASSLALRQETQYF.

This clonotype was seen repeatedly, ten times or more. The J gene is TRBJ2-2, the V gene TRBV5-4; D may be TRBD1 (5 bases). Germline V gene lookup returns CDR1 SGHNT and CDR2 YYREEE (reference sequence). The CDR3 extends over 14 amino acids. V was cut by 0 bases and J by 6 bases, with 9 bases left in between. Here the CDR3 reads CASSLARAPGELFF. CDR3 in DNA: TGTGCCAGCAGCTTGGCCAGGGCCCCCGGGGAGCTGTTTTTT. Full variable domain (remainder filled in from reference TRBV5-4 and TRBJ2-2): ETGVTQSPTHLIKTRGQQVTLRCSSQSGHNTVSWYQQALGQGPQFIFQYYREEENGRGNFPPRFSGLQFPNYSSELNVNALELDDSALYLCASSLARAPGELFFGEGSRLTVL.

Only a few counts were recorded for this clonotype. The V gene is TRBV10-3, the J gene TRBJ1-2; 7 positions match TRBD1. The CDR3 loop spans 15 amino acids. The germline V gene encodes CDR1 ENHRY and CDR2 SYGVKD. V shed 2 bases, J shed 4 bases, and the junction held 7 bases outside the gene matches. The chain's CDR3 is CAISELIGQAYGYTF. CDR3 DNA: TGTGCCATCAGTGAGCTTATCGGACAGGCCTATGGCTACACCTTC.

This clonotype was counted at least ten times. V gene TRBV7-8 combines with J gene TRBJ2-3, with TRBD2 matching 7 bases. The CDR3 totals 15 residues. V shed 7 bases and J 3 bases; nucleotides not matched to a gene: 10. Germline V lookup: CDR1 SGHVS, CDR2 FQNEAQ. The CDR3 sequence is CASKAGLVVTDTQYF. CDR3 DNA sequence: TGTGCCAGCAAGGCCGGACTAGTCGTGACAGATACGCAGTATTTT. The full variable domain, its missing parts supplied by reference TRBV7-8 and TRBJ2-3, is GAGVSQSPRYKVAKRGQDVALRCDPISGHVSLFWYQQALGQGPEFLTYFQNEAQLDKSGLPSDRFFAERPEGSVSTLKIQRTQQEDSAVYLCASKAGLVVTDTQYFGPGTRLTVL.

This clonotype has a handful of counts. The chain is built from TRBV6-1 and TRBJ1-1; weak D call: TRBD1 (5 bases). Trimming removed 6 bases at V and 1 base at J, with 12 bases between. Germline V gene sequence: CDR1 MNHNS, CDR2 SASEGT. The CDR3 runs to 14 residues. The CDR3 DNA reads TGTGCCAGCAGCCAGGGTTTGGGGAACACTGAAGCTTTCTTT. Amino acid sequence: CASSQGLGNTEAFF.

The CDR3 sequence: CASSSTGGANNSPLHF. CDR3 sequence (DNA): TGTGCCAGCAGCTCGACAGGGGGCGCAAATAATTCACCCCTCCACTTT. The chain has TRBV11-2 and TRBJ1-6; 10 bases are a match to TRBD1. Trimming took 4 bases from V and 5 from J; bases not matched to a gene: 5. The germline gives CDR1 SGHAT, CDR2 FQNNGV. This CDR3 spans 16 amino acids.

In its sample, this clonotype is medium-sized (0.01 to 0.1%). V and J are TRBV25-1 and TRBJ2-7; D not resolved. V lost 5 bases, J lost 0 bases, and 8 bases lay in between. The CDR3 has 13 amino acids. Germline V lookup: CDR1 MGHDK, CDR2 SYGVNS. CDR3 sequence reads: CASSNSGSYEQYF. The CDR3 coding sequence is TGTGCCAGCAGTAACTCAGGCTCCTACGAGCAGTACTTC.

This rearrangement joins TRBV2 to TRBJ2-7, with D possibly matching TRBD2 (6 bases). The CDR3 runs to 14 residues. Trimming took 0 bases from V and 4 from J, leaving 10 bases between them. The germline V gene encodes CDR1 SNHLY and CDR2 FYNNEI. The CDR3 protein is CASSEAVGLYEQYF. The CDR3 region has the DNA TGTGCCAGCAGTGAAGCGGTCGGACTATACGAGCAGTACTTC.

This clonotype was picked up many times. The chain couples TRBV24-1 to TRBJ1-5, with a tentative D call TRBD1 (5 bases). The CDR3 is 16 residues long. Per the germline V gene, CDR1 is KGHDR and CDR2 is SFDVKD. The ends were cut back, 4 bases at V and 0 bases at J, with 12 bases in the middle. This CDR3 reads CATSEKAGNSNQPQHF. The CDR3 DNA reads TGTGCCACCAGTGAGAAGGCAGGGAATAGCAATCAGCCCCAGCATTTT.

This chain joins TRBV28 and TRBJ2-2; D is unclear. The V and J ends lost 7 bases and 1 base respectively, with 10 bases between them. The CDR3 is 14 residues long. Germline CDR1 is MDHEN and CDR2 is SYDVKM. CDR3 residues: CASKGRENTGELFF. DNA for the CDR3: TGTGCCAGCAAAGGTCGAGAGAACACCGGGGAGCTGTTTTTT.

This sequence joins TRBV6-5 and TRBJ1-2; D is unclear. V lost 2 bases, J lost 0 bases, and 10 bases lay in between. The CDR3 runs 15 residues. Per the germline V gene, CDR1 is MNHEY and CDR2 is SVGAGI. CDR3 coding DNA: TGTGCCAGCAGTTACGAACAGATCCCTAACTATGGCTACACCTTC. Translation gives CASSYEQIPNYGYTF.

This clonotype was recorded at least ten times. The chain links TRBV19 to TRBJ1-5; D is unclear. Per the germline V gene, CDR1 is LNHDA and CDR2 is SQIVND (reference sequence). This CDR3 comprises 15 residues. Trimming took off 5 bases at V and 7 bases at J, with 18 bases between the two ends. CDR3 sequence: CASSLGRGGTQPQHF. The CDR3 coding sequence is TGTGCCAGTAGTCTCGGACGAGGAGGCACCCAGCCCCAGCATTTT.

This clonotype is medium-sized within its sample. This chain connects TRBV24-1 to TRBJ2-2; D unclear. This CDR3 comprises 13 residues. Germline V gene lookup returns CDR1 KGHDR and CDR2 SFDVKD. V gave up 2 bases and J gave up 6 bases, with 6 bases separating them. CDR3 amino acids: CATSDWAPGELFF. The CDR3, as DNA: TGTGCCACCAGTGATTGGGCACCCGGGGAGCTGTTTTTT.

This clonotype is medium-sized by share. The chain recombines TRBV4-1 with TRBJ1-3, with a weak D call TRBD1 (5 bases). The CDR3 extends over 15 amino acids. The V end lost 4 bases, the J end lost 5 bases, and 15 bases lay between the germline ends. Germline CDR1 reads MGHRA; CDR2 reads YSYEKL. Written as DNA, the CDR3 is TGCGCCAGCAGCCGACCTGGAGGGGCCCGAAACACCATATATTTT. This encodes CASSRPGGARNTIYF.

V and J are TRBV5-1 and TRBJ2-1; D uncertain. V lost 4 bases to trimming and J lost 1 base, with 12 bases between them. The germline gives CDR1 SGHRS, CDR2 YFSETQ. The CDR3 is 15 amino acids. CDR3 DNA sequence: TGCGCCAGCAGCCGCCCAGGAACTTCCTACAATGAGCAGTTCTTC. Protein product: CASSRPGTSYNEQFF.

This clonotype ranks as medium-sized. The CDR3 sequence is CSANTYEQYV. The DNA for the CDR3 is TGCAGTGCTAACACTTACGAGCAGTACGTC. The J gene is TRBJ2-7, the V gene TRBV20-1; D call uncertain. Germline V gene sequence: CDR1 DFQATT, CDR2 SNEGSKA (reference sequence). Trimming shortened V by 4 bases and J by 4 bases, and 5 bases separated the two germline ends. The CDR3 has 10 residues.

This clonotype was recorded at least ten times. This CDR3 is CASSYGQPIYEQYF. CDR3 sequence (DNA): TGTGCCAGCAGTTACGGGCAACCTATCTACGAGCAGTACTTC. The chain joins TRBV12-3 or TRBV12-4 to TRBJ2-7, with D hard to call. This CDR3 contains 14 residues. The germline V and J ends were trimmed by 4 bases and 3 bases, with 13 bases remaining between them.

This clonotype was recorded many times. The J gene is TRBJ1-3, the V gene TRBV20-1; no definite D call. This CDR3 has 13 residues. The V gene's germline CDR1 is DFQATT and CDR2 SNEGSKA (reference sequence). Trimming took off 6 bases at V and 4 bases at J, with 13 bases between the two ends. Here the CDR3 DNA reads TGCAGTGCCCTAAACATAGGAGGAAACACCATATATTTT. Protein: CSALNIGGNTIYF.

This clonotype was detected ten times or more. The chain uses TRBV5-8 and TRBJ2-5; TRBD1 or TRBD2 may be the D gene (5 bases each). CDR1 SGHTS and CDR2 YDEGEE come from the germline V gene. The CDR3 is 13 residues long. Trimming left V 3 bases short and J 7 bases short, with 13 bases between. This chain's CDR3 is CASSSFAGGTQYF. The CDR3 coding sequence is TGTGCCAGCAGCTCTTTCGCTGGGGGGACCCAGTACTTC.

This clonotype has more than one count but fewer than ten. J is TRBJ1-6 and V is TRBV12-3 or TRBV12-4; D remains ambiguous. The CDR3 has 14 residues. The germline V and J ends were trimmed by 3 bases and 5 bases, with 8 bases remaining between them. The CDR3 loop reads CASSFVGNNSPLHF. As DNA, the CDR3 is TGTGCCAGCAGTTTCGTCGGGAATAATTCACCCCTCCACTTT.

This clonotype was found many times. The V and J genes are TRBV20-1 and TRBJ2-7; D perhaps matches TRBD2 (5 bases). The germline V gene encodes CDR1 DFQATT and CDR2 SNEGSKA (reference sequence). The CDR3 loop spans 13 amino acids. The V end lost 0 bases, the J end lost 11 bases, and 17 bases lay between the germline ends. The CDR3 nucleotides read TGCAGTGCTAGAGAGAGCGGCTGGGGATCGAAGTACTTC. Translated: CSARESGWGSKYF.

This clonotype appeared many times. The chain uses TRBV6-1 and TRBJ2-4; weak D call: TRBD2 (6 bases). V was trimmed by 2 bases and J by 7 bases, leaving 9 bases between them. The CDR3 runs to 13 residues. CDR1 MNHNS and CDR2 SASEGT come from the germline V gene. CDR3: CASSETGGNIQYF. CDR3 in DNA: TGTGCCAGCAGTGAAACTGGGGGGAACATTCAGTACTTC.

Ten or more counts support this clonotype. This rearrangement joins TRBV25-1 to TRBJ1-4, with D tentatively TRBD1 (5 bases). CDR3 length equals 17 residues. Trimming shortened V by 6 bases and J by 5 bases, and 22 bases separated the two germline ends. Looked up from germline, CDR1 is MGHDK and CDR2 is SYGVNS. CDR3 sequence reads: CASRAHPGGGQNEKLFF. The CDR3 DNA reads TGTGCCAGCAGAGCACATCCGGGAGGCGGACAAAATGAAAAACTGTTTTTT.

This clonotype is medium-sized within its sample. The V gene is TRBV20-1, the J gene TRBJ2-7; D is ambiguous. The ends were cut back, 0 bases at V and 2 bases at J, with 8 bases in the middle. The germline V gene encodes CDR1 DFQATT and CDR2 SNEGSKA (reference sequence). CDR3 size: 13 residues. CDR3 region: CSARESQPYEQYV. The CDR3 bases are TGCAGTGCTAGAGAGTCCCAACCCTACGAGCAGTACGTC.

There are many counts of this clonotype. This chain links TRBV5-1 with TRBJ2-3; TRBD1 or TRBD2 may be the D gene (5 bases each). This CDR3 spans 14 amino acids. The ends were cut back, 2 bases at V and 2 bases at J, with 9 bases in the middle. From germline, CDR1 is SGHRS and CDR2 YFSETQ. The CDR3 DNA sequence: TGCGCCAGCAGCTTAGGGACCTACACAGATACGCAGTATTTT. Translating gives CASSLGTYTDTQYF.

This clonotype was counted a few times. The V call is TRBV12-3 or TRBV12-4, the J call TRBJ1-1, with 7 bases aligning to TRBD1. Trimming removed 7 bases from V and 1 base from J; junction bases left unmatched: 6. This CDR3 contains 14 residues. In DNA form, the CDR3 reads TGTGCCAGCAAACAGGGGAGAGCGAACACTGAAGCTTTCTTT. Translation: CASKQGRANTEAFF.